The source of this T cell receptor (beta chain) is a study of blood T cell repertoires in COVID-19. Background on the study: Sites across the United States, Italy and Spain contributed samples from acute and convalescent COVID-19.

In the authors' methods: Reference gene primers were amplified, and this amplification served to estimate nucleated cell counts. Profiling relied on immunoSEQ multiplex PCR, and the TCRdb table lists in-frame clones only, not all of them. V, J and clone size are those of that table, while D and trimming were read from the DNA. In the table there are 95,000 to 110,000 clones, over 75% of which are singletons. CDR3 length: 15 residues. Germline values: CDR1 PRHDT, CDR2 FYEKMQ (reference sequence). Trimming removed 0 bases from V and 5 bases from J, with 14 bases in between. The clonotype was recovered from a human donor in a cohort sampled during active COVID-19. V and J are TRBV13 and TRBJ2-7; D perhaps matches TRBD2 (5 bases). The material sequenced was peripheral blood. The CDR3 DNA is TGTGCCAGCAGCTTAGGCGGGGTTTTCGACCACGAGCAGTACTTC. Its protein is CASSLGGVFDHEQYF.